A selection of T cell receptor beta chains follows, all from one sample in a study of CD8 T cells in ankylosing spondylitis. Using its own MiXCR run on the 5' RACE reads, TCRdb lists one record per CDR3 protein. The sample yields more than 400,000 distinct CDR3 sequences, approximately 5.3% seen once. The sample taken for sequencing was blood, either unsorted or a sorted T cell fraction (not recorded which). The receptor set was obtained from a male donor with ankylosing spondylitis. Both conserved end residues are part of each CDR3. The D gene is left open where the match is weak. Not all rows give a size; the values are once, few, many and, for expanded clones, a class.

v_gene	j_gene	d_gene	abundance	CDR3aa	CDR3nt
TRBV6-1	TRBJ2-7	-	-	CASKLLYYEQYF	TGTGCCAGCAAACTACTATACTACGAGCAGTACTTC
TRBV20-1	TRBJ1-5	-	many	CSALDRLNQPQHF	TGCAGTGCTCTGGACAGACTCAATCAGCCCCAGCATTTT
TRBV5-6	TRBJ2-7	-	many	CASSSPGRIPGQYF	TGTGCCAGCAGTTCTCCGGGACGGATCCCTGGGCAGTACTTC
TRBV7-2	TRBJ2-2	-	many	CASSLFPPDNTGELFF	TGTGCCAGCAGCTTATTCCCCCCAGATAACACCGGGGAGCTGTTTTTT
TRBV7-2	TRBJ2-5	-	many	CASSSYSGGETQYF	TGTGCCAGCAGCTCCTATTCGGGGGGCGAGACCCAGTACTTC
TRBV5-1	TRBJ2-7	TRBD2	-	CASKSGRGANEQYF	TGCGCCAGCAAATCGGGGCGGGGGGCCAACGAGCAGTACTTC
TRBV6-1	TRBJ1-5	-	many	CASRPSAVQYQPQHF	TGTGCCAGCAGACCCTCGGCAGTTCAATATCAGCCCCAGCATTTT
TRBV5-1	TRBJ2-7	-	many	CASRNGAGSREQYF	TGCGCCAGCAGGAATGGGGCAGGGAGTCGCGAGCAGTACTTC
TRBV12-5	TRBJ1-2	TRBD1	many	CASGFFGTGVWGYTF	TGTGCTAGTGGTTTTTTCGGGACAGGCGTTTGGGGCTACACCTTC
TRBV7-2	TRBJ2-7	TRBD2	many	CASSLVGRGYYEQYF	TGTGCCAGCAGCTTAGTGGGGAGGGGTTACTACGAGCAGTACTTC
TRBV29-1	TRBJ1-1	TRBD1	many	CSGMTGATEAFF	TGCAGCGGAATGACAGGGGCTACTGAAGCTTTCTTT
TRBV7-9	TRBJ1-2	-	many	CASSPLQTYGYTF	TGTGCCAGCAGCCCCCTACAGACGTATGGCTACACCTTC
TRBV5-1	TRBJ1-1	-	many	CASSLKGDTAFF	TGCGCCAGCAGCTTGAAGGGGGACACGGCTTTCTTT
TRBV7-9	TRBJ1-3	-	many	CARGSSGNTIYF	TGTGCCAGGGGAAGTTCTGGAAACACCATATATTTT
TRBV24-1	TRBJ2-6	-	-	CATSGRVTPSGANVLTF	TGTGCCACCAGTGGGCGGGTTACCCCCTCTGGGGCCAACGTCCTGACTTTC
TRBV24-1	TRBJ1-5	-	many	CATSRGNSNQPQHF	TGTGCCACAAGTAGAGGTAATAGCAATCAGCCCCAGCATTTT
TRBV5-1	TRBJ1-1	-	many	CASSLEPLWVTEAFF	TGCGCCAGCAGCTTGGAACCACTCTGGGTCACTGAAGCTTTCTTT